The sequence of this T cell receptor beta chain was determined in a study of T cell clonality in common variable immunodeficiency. Profiling relied on immunoSEQ multiplex PCR, and the TCRdb table lists in-frame clones only, not all of them. The sample shows about 43,000 clones, none of them appearing just once. Study-level points and caveats: Reportedly, TCR beta sequences from common variable immunodeficiency showed fewer deletions and N-nucleotide insertions. TCRbeta clonality was increased in CVID versus healthy controls.

Most patients and controls had Caucasian heritage. This clone was observed at least ten times. As yet, its antigen is unknown. The read finishes 3 residues shy of the CDR3 end, and the germline J gene is used to complete it. Per germline, CDR1 SGHRS and CDR2 YFSETQ. V lost 4 bases to trimming and J lost 2 bases, with 12 bases between them. The length of the CDR3 is 14 residues. The TCR originated in a person aged 18-69 years in good health. The sample was peripheral blood mononuclear cells. The gene calls are TRBV5-1 and TRBJ2-5; tentative D call: TRBD1 (7 bases). CDR3 bases read: TGCGCCAGCAGCAGTGCGGGACAGCAAGAGACC. This gives the protein CASSSAGQQET. The entire CDR3 protein is CASSSAGQQETQYF. Drawing the rest from reference TRBV5-1 and TRBJ2-5, the complete variable domain is KAGVTQTPRYLIKTRGQQVTLSCSPISGHRSVSWYQQTPGQGLQFLFEYFSETQRNKGNFPGRFSGRQFSNSRSEMNVSTLELGDSALYLCASSSAGQQETQYFGPGTRLLVL.